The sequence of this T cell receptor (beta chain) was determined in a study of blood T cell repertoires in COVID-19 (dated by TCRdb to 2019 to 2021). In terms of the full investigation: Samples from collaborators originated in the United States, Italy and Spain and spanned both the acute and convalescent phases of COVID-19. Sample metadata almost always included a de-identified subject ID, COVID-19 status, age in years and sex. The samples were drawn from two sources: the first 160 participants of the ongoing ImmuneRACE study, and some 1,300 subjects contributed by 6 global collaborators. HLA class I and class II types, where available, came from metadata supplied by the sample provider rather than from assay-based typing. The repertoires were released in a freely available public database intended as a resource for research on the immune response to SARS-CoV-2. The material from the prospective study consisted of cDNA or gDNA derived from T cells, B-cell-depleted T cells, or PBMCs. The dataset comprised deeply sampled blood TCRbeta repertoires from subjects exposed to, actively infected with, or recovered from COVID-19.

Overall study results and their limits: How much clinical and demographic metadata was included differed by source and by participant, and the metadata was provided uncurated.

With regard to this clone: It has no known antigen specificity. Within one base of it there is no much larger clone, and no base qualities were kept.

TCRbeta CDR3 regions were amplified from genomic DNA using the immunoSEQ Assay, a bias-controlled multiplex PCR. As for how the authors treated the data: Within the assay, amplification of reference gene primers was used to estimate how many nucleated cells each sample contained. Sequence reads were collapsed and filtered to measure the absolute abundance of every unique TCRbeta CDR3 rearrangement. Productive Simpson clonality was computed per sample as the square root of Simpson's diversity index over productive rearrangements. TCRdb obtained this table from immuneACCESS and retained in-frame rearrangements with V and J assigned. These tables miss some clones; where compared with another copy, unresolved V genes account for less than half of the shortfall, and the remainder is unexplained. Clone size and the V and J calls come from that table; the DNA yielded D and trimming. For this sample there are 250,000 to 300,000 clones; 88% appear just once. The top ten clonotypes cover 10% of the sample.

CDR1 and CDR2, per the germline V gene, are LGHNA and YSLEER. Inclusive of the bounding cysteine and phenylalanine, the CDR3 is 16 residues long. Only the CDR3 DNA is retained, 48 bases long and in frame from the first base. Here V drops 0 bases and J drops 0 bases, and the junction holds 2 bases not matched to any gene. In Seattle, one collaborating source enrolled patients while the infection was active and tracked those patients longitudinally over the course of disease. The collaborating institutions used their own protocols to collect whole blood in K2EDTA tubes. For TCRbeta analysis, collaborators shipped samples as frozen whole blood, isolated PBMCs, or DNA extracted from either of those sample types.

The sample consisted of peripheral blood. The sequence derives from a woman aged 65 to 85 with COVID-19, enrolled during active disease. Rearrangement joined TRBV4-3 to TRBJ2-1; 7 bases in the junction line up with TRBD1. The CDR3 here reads CASSQEDRSSYNEQFF. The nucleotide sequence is TGCGCCAGCAGCCAAGAGGACAGGTCCTCCTACAATGAGCAGTTCTTC.